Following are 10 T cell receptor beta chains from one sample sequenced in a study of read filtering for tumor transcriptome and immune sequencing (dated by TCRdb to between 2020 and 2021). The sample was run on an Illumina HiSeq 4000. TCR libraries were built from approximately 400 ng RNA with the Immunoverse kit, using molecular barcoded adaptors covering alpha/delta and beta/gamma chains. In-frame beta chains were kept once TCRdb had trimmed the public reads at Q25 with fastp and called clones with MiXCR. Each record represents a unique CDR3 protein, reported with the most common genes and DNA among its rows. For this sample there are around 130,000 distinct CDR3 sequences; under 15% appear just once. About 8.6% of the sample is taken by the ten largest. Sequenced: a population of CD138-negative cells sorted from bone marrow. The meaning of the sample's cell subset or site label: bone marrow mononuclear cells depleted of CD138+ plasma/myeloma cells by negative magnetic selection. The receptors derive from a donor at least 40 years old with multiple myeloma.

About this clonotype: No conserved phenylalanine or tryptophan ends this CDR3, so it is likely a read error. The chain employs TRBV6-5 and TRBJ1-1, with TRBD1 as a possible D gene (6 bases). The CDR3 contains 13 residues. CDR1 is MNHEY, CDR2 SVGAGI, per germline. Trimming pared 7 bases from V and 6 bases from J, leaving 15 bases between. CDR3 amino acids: CASNPGDPAEAFY. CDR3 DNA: TGTGCCAGCAACCCAGGGGACCCCGCTGAAGCTTTCTAT.

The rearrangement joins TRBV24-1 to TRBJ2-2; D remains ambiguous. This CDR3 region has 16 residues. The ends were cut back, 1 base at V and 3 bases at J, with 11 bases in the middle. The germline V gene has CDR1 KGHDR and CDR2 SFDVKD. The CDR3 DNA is TGTGCCACCAGTGATTTTACGCCCGGAGACACCGGGGAGCTGTTTTTT. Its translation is CATSDFTPGDTGELFF.

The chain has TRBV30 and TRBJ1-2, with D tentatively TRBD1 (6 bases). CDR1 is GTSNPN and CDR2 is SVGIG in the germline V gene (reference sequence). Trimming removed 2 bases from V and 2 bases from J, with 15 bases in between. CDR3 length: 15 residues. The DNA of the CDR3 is TGTGCCTGGAGTCCCCGGACAGAAATAAACTATGGCTACACCTTC. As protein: CAWSPRTEINYGYTF.

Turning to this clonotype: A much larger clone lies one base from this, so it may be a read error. The CDR3 loop reads CSASPGAGGEKLFF. The CDR3 DNA follows: TGCAGTGCTTCCCCCGGGGCAGGTGGGGAAAAACTGTTTTTT. The chain recombines TRBV20-1 with TRBJ1-4, with D tentatively TRBD1 (5 bases). There are 14 residues in the CDR3. V gave up 5 bases and J gave up 8 bases, with 18 bases separating them. Germline loops: CDR1 DFQATT, CDR2 SNEGSKA (reference sequence).

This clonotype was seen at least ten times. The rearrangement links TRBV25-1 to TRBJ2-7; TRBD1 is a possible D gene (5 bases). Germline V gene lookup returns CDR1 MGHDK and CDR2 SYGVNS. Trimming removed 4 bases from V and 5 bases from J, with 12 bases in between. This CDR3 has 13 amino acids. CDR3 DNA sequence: TGTGCCAGCAGTGGAGACAGTCCCGACGAGCAGTACTTC. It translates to CASSGDSPDEQYF.

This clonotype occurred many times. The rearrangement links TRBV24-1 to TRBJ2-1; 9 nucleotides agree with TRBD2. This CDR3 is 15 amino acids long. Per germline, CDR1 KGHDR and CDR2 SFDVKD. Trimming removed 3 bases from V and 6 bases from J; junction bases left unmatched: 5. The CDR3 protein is CATSDLGLASNEQFF. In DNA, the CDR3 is TGTGCCACCAGTGATCTGGGACTAGCCTCCAATGAGCAGTTCTTC.

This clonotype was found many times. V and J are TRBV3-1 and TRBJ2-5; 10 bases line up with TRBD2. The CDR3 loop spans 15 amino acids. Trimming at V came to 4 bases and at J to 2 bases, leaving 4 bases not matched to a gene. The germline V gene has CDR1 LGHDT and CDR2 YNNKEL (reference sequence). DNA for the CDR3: TGTGCCAGCAGCCCAGCGGGAGGGGGGCAAGAGACCCAGTACTTC. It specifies CASSPAGGGQETQYF.

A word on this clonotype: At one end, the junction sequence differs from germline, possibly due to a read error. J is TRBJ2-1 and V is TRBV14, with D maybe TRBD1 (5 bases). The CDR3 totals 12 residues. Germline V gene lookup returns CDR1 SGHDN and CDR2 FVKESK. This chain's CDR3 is CASSPDSNERFF. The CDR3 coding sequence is TGTGCCAGCAGCCCCGACAGCAATGAGCGGTTCTTC.

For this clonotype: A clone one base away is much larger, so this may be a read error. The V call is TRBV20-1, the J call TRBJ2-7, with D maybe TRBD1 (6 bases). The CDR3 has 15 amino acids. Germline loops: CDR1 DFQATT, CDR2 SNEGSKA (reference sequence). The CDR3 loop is CGARARDTFSYEQYF. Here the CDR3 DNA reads TGCGGTGCTAGAGCAAGGGACACCTTCTCCTACGAGCAGTACTTC.

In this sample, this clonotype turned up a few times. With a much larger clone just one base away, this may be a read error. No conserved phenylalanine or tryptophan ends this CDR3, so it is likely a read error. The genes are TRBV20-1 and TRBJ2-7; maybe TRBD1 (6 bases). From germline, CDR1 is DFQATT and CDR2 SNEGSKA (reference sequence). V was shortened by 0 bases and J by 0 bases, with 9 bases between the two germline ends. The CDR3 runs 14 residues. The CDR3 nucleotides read TGCAGTGCTAGAGATGGACAGTTCTCCTACGAGCAGTACCTC. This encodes CSARDGQFSYEQYL.